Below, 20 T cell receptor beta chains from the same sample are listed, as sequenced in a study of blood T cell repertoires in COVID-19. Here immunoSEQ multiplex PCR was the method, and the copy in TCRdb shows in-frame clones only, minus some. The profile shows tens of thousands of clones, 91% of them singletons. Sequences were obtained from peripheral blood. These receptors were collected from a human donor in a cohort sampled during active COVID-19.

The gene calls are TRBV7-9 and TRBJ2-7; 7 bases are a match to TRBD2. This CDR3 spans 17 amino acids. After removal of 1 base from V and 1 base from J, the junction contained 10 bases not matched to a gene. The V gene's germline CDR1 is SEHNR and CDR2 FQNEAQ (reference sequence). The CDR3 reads CASSLVPGTTQSYEQYF. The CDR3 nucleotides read TGTGCCAGCAGCTTAGTACCCGGGACTACCCAATCCTACGAGCAGTACTTC. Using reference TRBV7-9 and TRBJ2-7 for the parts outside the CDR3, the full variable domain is DTGVSQNPRHKITKRGQNVTFRCDPISEHNRLYWYRQTLGQGPEFLTYFQNEAQLEKSRLLSDRFSAERPKGSFSTLEIQRTEQGDSAMYLCASSLVPGTTQSYEQYFGPGTRLTVT.

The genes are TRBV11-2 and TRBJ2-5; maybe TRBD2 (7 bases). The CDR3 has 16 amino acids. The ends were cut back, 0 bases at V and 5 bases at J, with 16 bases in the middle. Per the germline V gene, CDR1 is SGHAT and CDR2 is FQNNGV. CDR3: CASSLEPTSRGETQYF. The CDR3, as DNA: TGTGCCAGCAGCTTAGAACCGACTAGCAGGGGCGAGACCCAGTACTTC.

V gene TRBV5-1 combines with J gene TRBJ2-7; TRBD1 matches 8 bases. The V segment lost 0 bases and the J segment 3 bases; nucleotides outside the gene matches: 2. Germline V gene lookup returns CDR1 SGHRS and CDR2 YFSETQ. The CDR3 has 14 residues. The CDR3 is CASSLGQGNYEQYF. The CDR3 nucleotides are TGCGCCAGCAGCTTGGGACAGGGGAACTACGAGCAGTACTTC.

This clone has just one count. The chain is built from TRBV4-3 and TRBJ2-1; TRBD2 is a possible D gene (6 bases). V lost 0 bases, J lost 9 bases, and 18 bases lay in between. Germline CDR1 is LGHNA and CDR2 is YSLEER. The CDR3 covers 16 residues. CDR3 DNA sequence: TGCGCCAGCAGCCAAGATCCCCTAGCGACAGTGGGTGAGCAGTTCTTC. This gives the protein CASSQDPLATVGEQFF.

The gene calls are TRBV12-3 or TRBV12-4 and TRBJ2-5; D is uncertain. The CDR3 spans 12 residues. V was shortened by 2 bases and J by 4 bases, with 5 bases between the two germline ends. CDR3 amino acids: CASSLTGETQYF. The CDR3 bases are TGTGCCAGCAGTTTAACGGGAGAGACCCAGTACTTC.

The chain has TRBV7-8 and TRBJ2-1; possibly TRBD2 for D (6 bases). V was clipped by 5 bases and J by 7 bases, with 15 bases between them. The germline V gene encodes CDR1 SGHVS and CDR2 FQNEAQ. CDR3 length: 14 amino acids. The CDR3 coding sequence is TGTGCCAGCAGCGCGGGCGGGGATCGTAATGAGCAGTTCTTC. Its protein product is CASSAGGDRNEQFF.

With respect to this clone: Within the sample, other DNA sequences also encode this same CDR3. CDR3 region: CASSLTSGGYEQYF. In DNA, the CDR3 is TGTGCCAGCAGCCTGACTAGCGGGGGATACGAGCAGTACTTC. The chain uses TRBV7-2 and TRBJ2-7; 12 positions agree with TRBD2. The germline CDR1 and CDR2 sequences are SGHTA and FQGNSA. V lost 5 bases and J lost 4; bases outside the gene matches: 3. This CDR3 contains 14 residues.

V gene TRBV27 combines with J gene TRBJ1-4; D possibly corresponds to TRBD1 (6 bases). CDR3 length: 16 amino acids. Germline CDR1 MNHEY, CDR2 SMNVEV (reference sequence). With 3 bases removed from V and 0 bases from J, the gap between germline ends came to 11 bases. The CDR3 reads CASSFIQGSTNEKLFF. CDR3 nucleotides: TGTGCCAGCAGTTTTATACAGGGATCAACTAATGAAAAACTGTTTTTT. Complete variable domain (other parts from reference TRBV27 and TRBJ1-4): EAQVTQNPRYLITVTGKKLTVTCSQNMNHEYMSWYRQDPGLGLRQIYYSMNVEVTDKGDVPEGYKVSRKEKRNFPLILESPSPNQTSLYFCASSFIQGSTNEKLFFGSGTQLSVL.

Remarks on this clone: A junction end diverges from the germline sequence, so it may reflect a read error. CDR3 sequence reads: CASSPDRRAQGTQYF. For the CDR3, the DNA is TGCGCCAGCAGCCCGGACAGGAGGGCCCAAGGGACCCAGTACTTC. The genes are TRBV5-1 and TRBJ2-5, with a weak D call TRBD1 (7 bases). The CDR3 runs 15 residues. The V gene's germline CDR1 is SGHRS and CDR2 YFSETQ.

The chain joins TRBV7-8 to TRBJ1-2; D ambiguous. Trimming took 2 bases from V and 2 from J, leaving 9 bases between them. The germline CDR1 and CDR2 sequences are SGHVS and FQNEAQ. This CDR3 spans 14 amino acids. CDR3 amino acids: CASSLTGGNYGYTF. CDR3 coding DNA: TGTGCCAGCAGCTTAACGGGTGGGAACTATGGCTACACCTTC.

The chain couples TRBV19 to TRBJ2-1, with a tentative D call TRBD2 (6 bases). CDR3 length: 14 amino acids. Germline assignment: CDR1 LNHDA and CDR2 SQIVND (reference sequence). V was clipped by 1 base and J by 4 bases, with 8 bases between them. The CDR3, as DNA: TGTGCCAGTAGTATAGTGGAGGGATACAATGAGCAGTTCTTC. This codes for CASSIVEGYNEQFF.

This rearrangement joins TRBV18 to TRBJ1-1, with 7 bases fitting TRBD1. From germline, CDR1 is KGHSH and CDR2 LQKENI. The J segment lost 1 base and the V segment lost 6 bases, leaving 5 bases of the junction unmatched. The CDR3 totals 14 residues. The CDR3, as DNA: TGTGCCAGCTCGCCGCAGGGGGGGAACACTGAAGCTTTCTTT. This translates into CASSPQGGNTEAFF.

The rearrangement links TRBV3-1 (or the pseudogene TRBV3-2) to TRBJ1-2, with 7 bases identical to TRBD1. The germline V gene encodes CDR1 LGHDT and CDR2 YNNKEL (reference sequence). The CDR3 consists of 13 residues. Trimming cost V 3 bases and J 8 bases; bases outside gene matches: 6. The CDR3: CASSHQTGEGYTF. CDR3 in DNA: TGTGCCAGCAGCCACCAAACAGGGGAAGGCTACACCTTC.

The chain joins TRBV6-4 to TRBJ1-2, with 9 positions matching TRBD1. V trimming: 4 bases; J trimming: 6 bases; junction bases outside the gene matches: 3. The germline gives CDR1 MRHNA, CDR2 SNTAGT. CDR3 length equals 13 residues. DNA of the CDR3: TGTGCCAGCAGTGCCAGGACAGGGGATGGCTACACCTTC. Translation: CASSARTGDGYTF.

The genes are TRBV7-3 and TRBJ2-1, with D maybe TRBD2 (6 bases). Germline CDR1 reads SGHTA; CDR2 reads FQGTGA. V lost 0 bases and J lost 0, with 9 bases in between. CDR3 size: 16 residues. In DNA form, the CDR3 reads TGTGCCAGCAGCTTAACTGGGGGGAGCTCCTACAATGAGCAGTTCTTC. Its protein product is CASSLTGGSSYNEQFF.

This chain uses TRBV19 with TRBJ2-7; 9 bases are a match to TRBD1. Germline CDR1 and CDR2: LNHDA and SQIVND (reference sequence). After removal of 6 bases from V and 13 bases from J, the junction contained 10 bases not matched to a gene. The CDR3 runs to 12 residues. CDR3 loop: CASSPRDREKYF. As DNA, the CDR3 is TGTGCCAGTAGCCCCCGGGACAGGGAGAAATACTTC.

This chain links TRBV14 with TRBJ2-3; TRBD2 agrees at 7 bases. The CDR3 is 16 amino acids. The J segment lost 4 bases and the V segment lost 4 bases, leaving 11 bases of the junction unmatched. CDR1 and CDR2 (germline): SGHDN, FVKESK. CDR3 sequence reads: CASSPFRVAGADTQYF. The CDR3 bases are TGTGCCAGCAGCCCTTTTCGAGTAGCGGGCGCAGATACGCAGTATTTT.

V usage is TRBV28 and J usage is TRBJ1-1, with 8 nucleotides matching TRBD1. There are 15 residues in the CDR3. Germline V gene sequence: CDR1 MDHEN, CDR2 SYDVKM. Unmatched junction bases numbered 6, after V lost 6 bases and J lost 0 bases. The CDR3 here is CASRQGGNMNTEAFF. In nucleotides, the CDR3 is TGTGCCAGCAGACAGGGGGGGAATATGAACACTGAAGCTTTCTTT.

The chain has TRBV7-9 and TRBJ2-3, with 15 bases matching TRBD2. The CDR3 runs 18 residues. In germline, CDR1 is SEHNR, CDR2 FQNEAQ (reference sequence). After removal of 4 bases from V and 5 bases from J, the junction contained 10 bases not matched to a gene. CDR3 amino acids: CASSSGGLAGGLVDTQYF. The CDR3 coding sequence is TGTGCCAGCAGCTCCGGGGGACTAGCGGGGGGCCTGGTAGATACGCAGTATTTT. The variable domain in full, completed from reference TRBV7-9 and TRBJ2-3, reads DTGVSQNPRHKITKRGQNVTFRCDPISEHNRLYWYRQTLGQGPEFLTYFQNEAQLEKSRLLSDRFSAERPKGSFSTLEIQRTEQGDSAMYLCASSSGGLAGGLVDTQYFGPGTRLTVL.

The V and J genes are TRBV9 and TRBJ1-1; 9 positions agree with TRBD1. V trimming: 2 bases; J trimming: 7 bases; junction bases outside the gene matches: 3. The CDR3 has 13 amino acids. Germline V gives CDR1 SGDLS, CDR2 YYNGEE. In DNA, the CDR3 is TGTGCCAGCAGCGTCAGACAGGGGGGTGAAGCTTTCTTT. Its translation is CASSVRQGGEAFF. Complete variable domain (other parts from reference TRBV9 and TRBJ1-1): DSGVTQTPKHLITATGQRVTLRCSPRSGDLSVYWYQQSLDQGLQFLIQYYNGEERAKGNILERFSAQQFPDLHSELNLSSLELGDSALYFCASSVRQGGEAFFGQGTRLTVV.